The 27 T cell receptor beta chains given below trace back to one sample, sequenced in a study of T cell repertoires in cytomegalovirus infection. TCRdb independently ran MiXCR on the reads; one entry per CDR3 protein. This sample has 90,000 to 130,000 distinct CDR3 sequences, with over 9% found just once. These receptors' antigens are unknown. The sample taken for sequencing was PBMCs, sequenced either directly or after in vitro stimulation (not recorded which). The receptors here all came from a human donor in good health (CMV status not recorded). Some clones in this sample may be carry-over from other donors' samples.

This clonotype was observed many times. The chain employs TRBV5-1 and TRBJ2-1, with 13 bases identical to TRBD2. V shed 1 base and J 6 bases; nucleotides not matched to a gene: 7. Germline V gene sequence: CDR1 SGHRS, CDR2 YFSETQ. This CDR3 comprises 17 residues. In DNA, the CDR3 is TGCGCCAGCAGCTTGTACCCACGGACTAGCGGGAGCAATGAGCAGTTCTTC. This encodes CASSLYPRTSGSNEQFF.

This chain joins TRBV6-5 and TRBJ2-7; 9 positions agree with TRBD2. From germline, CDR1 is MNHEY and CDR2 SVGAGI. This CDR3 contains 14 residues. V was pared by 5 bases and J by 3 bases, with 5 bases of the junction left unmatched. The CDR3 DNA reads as TGTGCCAGCAGTCCGACTAGCGGAGGCTACGAGCAGTACGTC. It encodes CASSPTSGGYEQYV.

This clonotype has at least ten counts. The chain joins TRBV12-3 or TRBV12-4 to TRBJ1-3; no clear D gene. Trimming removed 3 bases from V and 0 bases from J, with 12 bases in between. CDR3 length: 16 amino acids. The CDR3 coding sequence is TGTGCCAGCAGTTTGGCCGGGAGCGACTCTGGAAACACCATATATTTT. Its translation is CASSLAGSDSGNTIYF.

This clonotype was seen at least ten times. The CDR3: CAVGGPNTEAFF. In nucleotides, the CDR3 is TGTGCCGTAGGGGGCCCGAACACTGAAGCTTTCTTT. The chain carries TRBV19 and TRBJ1-1; 7 bases are shared with TRBD1. Germline CDR1 LNHDA, CDR2 SQIVND (reference sequence). V dropped 11 bases and J dropped 1; count of bases not matched to a gene: 4. This CDR3 spans 12 amino acids.

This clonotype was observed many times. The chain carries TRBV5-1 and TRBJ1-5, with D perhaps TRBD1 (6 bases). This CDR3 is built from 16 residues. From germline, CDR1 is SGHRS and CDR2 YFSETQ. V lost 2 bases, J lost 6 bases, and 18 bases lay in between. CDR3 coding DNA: TGCGCCAGCAGCTTTCGTTATCGGGGGGCGCGTCAGCCCCAGCATTTT. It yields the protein CASSFRYRGARQPQHF.

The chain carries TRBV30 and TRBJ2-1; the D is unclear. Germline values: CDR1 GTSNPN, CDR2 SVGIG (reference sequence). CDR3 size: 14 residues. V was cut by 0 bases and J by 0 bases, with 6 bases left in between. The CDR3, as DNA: TGTGCCTGGAGTGTACAGAGCTCCTACAATGAGCAGTTCTTC. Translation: CAWSVQSSYNEQFF.

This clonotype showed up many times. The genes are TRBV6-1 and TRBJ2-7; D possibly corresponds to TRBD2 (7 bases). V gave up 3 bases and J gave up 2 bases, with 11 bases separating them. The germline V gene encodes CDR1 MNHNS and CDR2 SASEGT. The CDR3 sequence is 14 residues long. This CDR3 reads CASSEGGATYEQYF. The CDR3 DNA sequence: TGTGCCAGCAGTGAGGGGGGGGCCACCTACGAGCAGTACTTC.

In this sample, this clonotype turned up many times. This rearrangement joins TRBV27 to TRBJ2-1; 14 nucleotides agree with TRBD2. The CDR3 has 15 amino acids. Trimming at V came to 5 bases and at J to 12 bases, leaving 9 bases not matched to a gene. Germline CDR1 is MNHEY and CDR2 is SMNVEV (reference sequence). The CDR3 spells CASSPGTSGRAWQFF. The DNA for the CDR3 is TGTGCCAGCAGTCCAGGGACTAGCGGGAGAGCTTGGCAGTTCTTC.

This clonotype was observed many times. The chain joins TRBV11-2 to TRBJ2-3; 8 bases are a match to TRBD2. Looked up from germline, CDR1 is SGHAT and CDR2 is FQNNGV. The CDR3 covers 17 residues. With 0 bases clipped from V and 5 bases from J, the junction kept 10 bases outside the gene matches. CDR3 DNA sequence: TGTGCCAGCAGCTTAGAATGGGGCAGCGGGAGAAAAGATACGCAGTATTTT. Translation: CASSLEWGSGRKDTQYF.

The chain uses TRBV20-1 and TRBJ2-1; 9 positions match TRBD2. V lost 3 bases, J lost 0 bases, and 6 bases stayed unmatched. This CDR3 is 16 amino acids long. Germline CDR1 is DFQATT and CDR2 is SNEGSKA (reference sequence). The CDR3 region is CSARGLASSSYNEQFF. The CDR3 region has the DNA TGCAGTGCTAGGGGACTAGCCTCGAGCTCCTACAATGAGCAGTTCTTC.

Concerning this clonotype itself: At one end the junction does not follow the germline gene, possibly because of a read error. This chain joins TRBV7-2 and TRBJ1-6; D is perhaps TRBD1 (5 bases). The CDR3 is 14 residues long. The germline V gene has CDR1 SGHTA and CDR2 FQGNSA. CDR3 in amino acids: CASSWRQGDSHLHF. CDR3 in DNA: TGTGCCAGCAGTTGGAGGCAGGGAGATTCACACCTCCACTTT.

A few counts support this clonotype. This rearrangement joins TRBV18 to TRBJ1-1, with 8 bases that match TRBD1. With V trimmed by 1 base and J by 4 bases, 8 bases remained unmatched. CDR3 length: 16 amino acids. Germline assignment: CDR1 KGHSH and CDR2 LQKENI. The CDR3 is CASSPQPQGATTEAFF. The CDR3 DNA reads TGTGCCAGCTCACCACAACCTCAGGGGGCGACCACTGAAGCTTTCTTT.

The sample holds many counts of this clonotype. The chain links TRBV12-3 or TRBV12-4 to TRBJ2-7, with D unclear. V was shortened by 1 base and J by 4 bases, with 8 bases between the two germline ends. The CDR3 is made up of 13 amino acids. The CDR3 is CASSLDPAYEQYF. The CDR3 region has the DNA TGTGCCAGCAGTTTAGACCCCGCGTACGAGCAGTACTTC.

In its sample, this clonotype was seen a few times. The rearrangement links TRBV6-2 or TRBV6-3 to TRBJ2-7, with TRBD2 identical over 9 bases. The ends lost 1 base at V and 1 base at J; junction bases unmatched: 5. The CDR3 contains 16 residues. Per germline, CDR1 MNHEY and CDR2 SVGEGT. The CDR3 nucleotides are TGTGCCAGCAGTTACTACCTAGCGGGGTCTTCCTACGAGCAGTACTTC. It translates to CASSYYLAGSSYEQYF.

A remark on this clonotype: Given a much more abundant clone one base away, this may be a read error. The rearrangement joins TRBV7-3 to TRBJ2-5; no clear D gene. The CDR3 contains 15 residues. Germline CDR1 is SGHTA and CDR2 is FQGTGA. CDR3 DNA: TGTGCCAGCAACTTAACGCTTAACAGCAAAGAGACCCAGTACTTC. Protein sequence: CASNLTLNSKETQYF.

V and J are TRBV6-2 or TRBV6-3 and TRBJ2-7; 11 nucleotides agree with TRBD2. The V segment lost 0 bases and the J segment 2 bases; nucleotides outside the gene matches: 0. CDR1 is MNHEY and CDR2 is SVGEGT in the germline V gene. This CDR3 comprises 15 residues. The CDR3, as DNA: TGTGCCAGCAGTTACTCACTAGCGGGAGCCTACGAGCAGTACGTC. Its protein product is CASSYSLAGAYEQYV.

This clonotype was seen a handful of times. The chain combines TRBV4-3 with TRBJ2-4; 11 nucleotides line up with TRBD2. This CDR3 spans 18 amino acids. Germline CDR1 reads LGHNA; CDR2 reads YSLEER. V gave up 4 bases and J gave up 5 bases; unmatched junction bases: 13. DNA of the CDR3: TGCGCCAGCAGCCCGGGTACCTCTAAACTAGCGGGGGAAAACATTCAGTACTTC. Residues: CASSPGTSKLAGENIQYF.

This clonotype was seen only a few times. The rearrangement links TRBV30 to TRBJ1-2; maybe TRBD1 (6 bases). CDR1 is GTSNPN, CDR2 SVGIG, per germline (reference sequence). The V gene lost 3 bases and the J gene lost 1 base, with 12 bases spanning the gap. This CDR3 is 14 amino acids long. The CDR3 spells CAWSGTDSNYGYTF. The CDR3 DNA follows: TGTGCCTGGAGCGGAACGGACAGTAACTATGGCTACACCTTC.

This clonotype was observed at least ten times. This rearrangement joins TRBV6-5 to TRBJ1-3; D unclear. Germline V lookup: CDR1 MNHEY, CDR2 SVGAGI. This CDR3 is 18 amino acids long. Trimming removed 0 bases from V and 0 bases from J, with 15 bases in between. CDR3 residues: CASSYSISQEHSGNTIYF. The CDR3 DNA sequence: TGTGCCAGCAGTTACTCTATTAGCCAGGAGCACTCTGGAAACACCATATATTTT.

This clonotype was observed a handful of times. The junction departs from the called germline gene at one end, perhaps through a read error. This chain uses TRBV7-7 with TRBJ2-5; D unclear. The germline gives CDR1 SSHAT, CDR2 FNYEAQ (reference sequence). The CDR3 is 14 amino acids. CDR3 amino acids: CASSLGRFQETQYF. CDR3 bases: TGTGCTAGCAGCTTAGGTCGCTTTCAAGAGACCCAGTACTTC.

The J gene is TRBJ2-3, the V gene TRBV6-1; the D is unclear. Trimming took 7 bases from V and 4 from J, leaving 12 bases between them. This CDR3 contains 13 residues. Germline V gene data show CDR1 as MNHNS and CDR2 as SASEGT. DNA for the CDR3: TGTGCCAGCACCGAGAATGGAGCAGATACGCAGTATTTT. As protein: CASTENGADTQYF.

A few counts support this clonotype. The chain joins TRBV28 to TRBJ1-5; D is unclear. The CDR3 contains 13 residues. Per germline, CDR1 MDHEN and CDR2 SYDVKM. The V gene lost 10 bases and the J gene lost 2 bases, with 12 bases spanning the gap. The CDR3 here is CATETSGNQPQHF. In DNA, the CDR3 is TGTGCCACGGAAACATCCGGCAATCAGCCCCAGCATTTT.

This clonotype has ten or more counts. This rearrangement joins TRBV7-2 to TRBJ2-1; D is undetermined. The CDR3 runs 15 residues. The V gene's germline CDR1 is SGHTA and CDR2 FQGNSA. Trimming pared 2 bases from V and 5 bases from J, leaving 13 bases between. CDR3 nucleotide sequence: TGTGCCAGCAGCTTAATACGGCAGGCTAACAATGAGCAGTTCTTC. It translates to CASSLIRQANNEQFF.

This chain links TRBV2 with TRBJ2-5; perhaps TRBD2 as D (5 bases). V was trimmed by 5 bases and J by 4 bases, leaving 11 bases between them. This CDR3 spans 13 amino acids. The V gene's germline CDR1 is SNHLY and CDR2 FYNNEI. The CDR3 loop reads CASSQTAGETQYF. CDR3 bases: TGTGCCAGCAGTCAGACGGCGGGAGAGACCCAGTACTTC.

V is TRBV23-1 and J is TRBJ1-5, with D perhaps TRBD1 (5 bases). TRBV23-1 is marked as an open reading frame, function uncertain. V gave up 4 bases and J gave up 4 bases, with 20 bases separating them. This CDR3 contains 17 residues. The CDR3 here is CASSRKPGPRPNQPQHF. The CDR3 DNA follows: TGCGCCAGCAGTCGAAAACCGGGACCCCGCCCGAATCAGCCCCAGCATTTT.

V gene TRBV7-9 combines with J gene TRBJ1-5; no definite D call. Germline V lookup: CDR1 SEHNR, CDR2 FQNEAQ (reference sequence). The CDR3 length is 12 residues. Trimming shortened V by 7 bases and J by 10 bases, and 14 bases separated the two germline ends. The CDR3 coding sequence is TGTGCCAGCACTACTGAAAGGGAACCCCAGCATTTT. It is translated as CASTTEREPQHF.

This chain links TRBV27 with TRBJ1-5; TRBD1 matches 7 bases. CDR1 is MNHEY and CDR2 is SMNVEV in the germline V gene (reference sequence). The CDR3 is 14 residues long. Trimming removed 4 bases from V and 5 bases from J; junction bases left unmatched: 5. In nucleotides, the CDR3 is TGTGCCAGCAGTTGGGACAGAGGTTATCAGCCCCAGCATTTT. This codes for CASSWDRGYQPQHF.